A single sample gave rise to the 22 T cell receptor beta chains below, sequenced in a study of blood T cells in healthy people across ages. Primed by a sample-barcoded 5' primer and a J-beta primer mix, a second PCR proceeded for 7 to 11 cycles. In TCRdb, the 5' RACE reads were re-called with MiXCR into one record per CDR3 protein. In the table there are approximately 1,100,000 distinct CDR3 sequences, 40% to 50% of which are singletons. Sequences were obtained from blood. These receptors were taken from a woman aged 55-70 years in good health.

This clonotype was detected once. The chain has TRBV6-1 and TRBJ2-3; TRBD2 might be the D (7 bases). Germline V gives CDR1 MNHNS, CDR2 SASEGT. CDR3 length equals 17 residues. V lost 6 bases, J lost 5 bases, and 24 bases lay in between. The CDR3 reads CASSGGKAGDPRDTQYF. The CDR3 nucleotides read TGTGCCAGCAGCGGGGGCAAGGCGGGAGACCCTAGAGATACGCAGTATTTT.

Only a few counts were recorded for this clonotype. This rearrangement joins TRBV29-1 to TRBJ2-3, with D maybe TRBD1 (5 bases). Germline V gives CDR1 SQVTM, CDR2 ANQGSEA. The CDR3 sequence is 14 residues long. CDR3 loop: CRPHDTLGPDTQYF. The CDR3 region has the DNA TGCAGGCCTCACGACACATTGGGGCCAGATACGCAGTATTTT.

The chain is built from TRBV29-1 and TRBJ2-7, with 8 bases fitting TRBD1. CDR1 is SQVTM, CDR2 ANQGSEA, per germline. The CDR3 extends over 13 amino acids. The V gene end was trimmed by 4 bases and the J gene end by 7 bases; junction bases not matched to a gene: 9. The CDR3 region is CSVGDRTYNEQYF. For the CDR3, the DNA is TGCAGCGTTGGGGACAGGACCTACAATGAGCAGTACTTC.

This clonotype was observed a few times. CDR3 sequence reads: CAISESMASNQPQHF. CDR3 bases: TGTGCCATCAGTGAGTCGATGGCTAGCAATCAGCCCCAGCATTTT. The J gene is TRBJ1-5, the V gene TRBV10-3; D gene unclear. The CDR3 extends over 15 amino acids. Germline CDR1 ENHRY, CDR2 SYGVKD. Trimming took 0 bases from V and 0 from J, leaving 6 bases between them.

This chain joins TRBV20-1 and TRBJ2-7, with D hard to call. With 4 bases removed from V and 0 bases from J, the gap between germline ends came to 13 bases. This CDR3 contains 14 residues. Germline CDR1 reads DFQATT; CDR2 reads SNEGSKA (reference sequence). CDR3 sequence reads: CSAIVQANSYEQYF. The DNA of the CDR3 is TGCAGTGCTATAGTCCAGGCCAACTCCTACGAGCAGTACTTC.

With respect to this clonotype: No conserved phenylalanine or tryptophan ends this CDR3, so it is likely a read error. This chain connects TRBV5-1 to TRBJ2-7, with 7 positions matching TRBD2. V trimming: 4 bases; J trimming: 1 base; junction bases outside the gene matches: 2. Germline values: CDR1 SGHRS, CDR2 YFSETQ. CDR3 length: 13 residues. The CDR3 loop is CASSSGVSYEQYI. CDR3 DNA sequence: TGCGCCAGCAGCAGCGGGGTTTCCTACGAGCAGTACATC.

This clonotype turned up a few times. The chain carries TRBV2 and TRBJ2-1, with D possibly being TRBD2 (6 bases). The germline V gene has CDR1 SNHLY and CDR2 FYNNEI. V shed 8 bases and J shed 5 bases, with 19 bases lying between them. There are 15 residues in the CDR3. The CDR3 coding sequence is TGTGCCAGCGTTCGATTCGGAGGGGCTGACAATGAGCAGTTCTTC. This encodes CASVRFGGADNEQFF.

To note about this clonotype: This may arise from a read error, as a much more abundant clone is one base away. The rearrangement links TRBV28 to TRBJ2-4; TRBD1 matches 11 bases. The J call may not be correct, given that the DNA end is closer to TRBJ2-7. CDR3 length: 15 residues. Per germline, CDR1 MDHEN and CDR2 SYDVKM. This CDR3 reads CACSRGGQGDYEQYF. In DNA form, the CDR3 reads TGTGCCTGCAGCCGTGGGGGACAGGGGGACTACGAGCAGTACTTC.

In this sample, this clonotype turned up a few times. This sequence joins TRBV27 and TRBJ2-1; 7 positions agree with TRBD2. The CDR3 is 13 residues long. CDR1 is MNHEY and CDR2 is SMNVEV in the germline V gene (reference sequence). The junction had 5 bases not matched to a gene; V was cut back by 3 bases and J by 9 bases. CDR3 protein: CASSFGRESEQFF. CDR3 nucleotides: TGTGCCAGCAGTTTTGGGCGGGAGAGTGAGCAGTTCTTC.

This clonotype was seen only a few times. This chain joins TRBV12-3 or TRBV12-4 and TRBJ2-5; 8 bases fit TRBD1. CDR3 size: 16 residues. Trimming removed 5 bases from V and 9 bases from J; junction bases left unmatched: 17. The CDR3 DNA reads TGTGCCAGCAGTGCCCCCTTAGGGACAGGTACTGGGGCCCAGTACTTC. Encoded protein: CASSAPLGTGTGAQYF.

The chain couples TRBV12-3 or TRBV12-4 to TRBJ1-1; D is undetermined. The V and J ends lost 6 bases and 0 bases respectively, with 14 bases between them. The CDR3 length is 15 residues. CDR3 nucleotide sequence: TGTGCCAGCAGCCACCCCGACGGCATGAACACTGAAGCTTTCTTT. It yields the protein CASSHPDGMNTEAFF.

A single count supports this clonotype. A much more abundant neighbour one base away suggests this may be a read error. CDR3 in amino acids: CSGRDSSPNEQYF. DNA of the CDR3: TGCAGCGGACGAGACTCCAGTCCAAACGAGCAGTACTTC. The rearrangement links TRBV29-1 to TRBJ2-7; D not certain. The CDR3 length is 13 residues. The V gene lost 7 bases and the J gene lost 5 bases, with 18 bases spanning the gap. Germline loops: CDR1 SQVTM, CDR2 ANQGSEA.

CDR3 bases: TGTGCCAGCCGTGGGGGGGGCCGGATATTTGACGAGCAGTACTTC. This codes for CASRGGGRIFDEQYF. V is TRBV4-2 and J is TRBJ2-7; possibly TRBD2 for D (7 bases). Trimming cost V 8 bases and J 5 bases, with 22 bases left between them. Germline values: CDR1 LGHNA, CDR2 YNFKEQ. The CDR3 is made up of 15 amino acids.

This clonotype was counted between two and nine times. This sequence joins TRBV2 and TRBJ2-5; 11 bases are shared with TRBD2. After removal of 3 bases from V and 0 bases from J, the junction contained 3 bases not matched to a gene. CDR3 length equals 16 residues. From germline, CDR1 is SNHLY and CDR2 FYNNEI. CDR3 sequence (DNA): TGTGCCAGCAGTGAGTGGGGACTAGCGGACCAAGAGACCCAGTACTTC. As protein: CASSEWGLADQETQYF.

This clonotype was picked up many times. V is TRBV12-3 or TRBV12-4 and J is TRBJ2-4; 10 bases are a match to TRBD2. Losses at the gene ends were 2 bases for V and 3 bases for J; bases not matched to a gene: 4. The CDR3 runs 16 residues. The CDR3 nucleotides read TGTGCCAGCAGTTTAAGGCTAGCGGGAGTCAAAAACATTCAGTACTTC. Translation gives CASSLRLAGVKNIQYF.

This clonotype turned up a few times. This chain links TRBV12-3 or TRBV12-4 with TRBJ2-3; possibly TRBD2 for D (6 bases). This CDR3 region has 15 residues. The germline V and J ends were trimmed by 4 bases and 7 bases, with 18 bases remaining between them. The CDR3 coding sequence is TGTGCCAGCAGTTATAGCGGAGGGAGAGGAAATACGCAGTATTTT. Its protein product is CASSYSGGRGNTQYF.

The CDR3 DNA sequence: TGTGCCAGCAGCTTAGATCCTCTAGCGGGGGATCTGTTCTTC. Amino acids: CASSLDPLAGDLFF. The chain links TRBV7-2 to TRBJ2-1, with TRBD2 identical over 10 bases. V gave up 1 base and J gave up 15 bases; unmatched junction bases: 9. The CDR3 loop spans 14 amino acids. Germline CDR1 reads SGHTA; CDR2 reads FQGNSA. The complete variable domain, with remaining parts taken from reference TRBV7-2 and TRBJ2-1, reads GAGVSQSPSNKVTEKGKDVELRCDPISGHTALYWYRQSLGQGLEFLIYFQGNSAPDKSGLPSDRFSAERTGGSVSTLTIQRTQQEDSAVYLCASSLDPLAGDLFFGPGTRLTVL.

This clonotype appeared a few times. The V gene is TRBV9, the J gene TRBJ2-4; TRBD1 agrees at 8 bases. The DNA end is more similar to TRBJ2-7, so the J call may be wrong. The V gene's germline CDR1 is SGDLS and CDR2 YYNGEE. The length of the CDR3 is 15 residues. The CDR3 region has the DNA TGTGCCAGCAGCGTAGAGCCAGGGGGCAAGTACGAGCAGTACTTC. It specifies CASSVEPGGKYEQYF.

This clonotype was found once. The chain employs TRBV28 and TRBJ2-5; weak D call: TRBD1 (5 bases). The CDR3 is 13 amino acids. Germline lookup yields CDR1 MDHEN and CDR2 SYDVKM. The V gene lost 8 bases and the J gene lost 11 bases, with 21 bases spanning the gap. CDR3: CASEGAVQGEQYF. CDR3 coding DNA: TGTGCCAGCGAAGGGGCGGTTCAGGGTGAGCAGTACTTC. The complete variable domain, with remaining parts taken from reference TRBV28 and TRBJ2-5, reads DVKVTQSSRYLVKRTGEKVFLECVQDMDHENMFWYRQDPGLGLRLIYFSYDVKMKEKGDIPEGYSVSREKKERFSLILESASTNQTSMYLCASEGAVQGEQYFGPGTRLLVL.

Points on this clonotype: Germline and junction disagree at one end, which may indicate a read error. The chain is built from TRBV7-8 and TRBJ2-1, with D possibly TRBD2 on 5 matching bases. Germline loops: CDR1 SGHVS, CDR2 FQNEAQ. The CDR3 totals 16 residues. DNA of the CDR3: TGTACCAGCAGCTTTCGCAGCGGAAGCTCCTACAATGAGCAGTTCTTC. Its translation: CTSSFRSGSSYNEQFF. Supplemented by reference TRBV7-8 and TRBJ2-1, the full variable domain reads GAGVSQSPRYKVAKRGQDVALRCDPISGHVSLFWYQQALGQGPEFLTYFQNEAQLDKSGLPSDRFFAERPEGSVSTLKIQRTQQEDSAVYLCTSSFRSGSSYNEQFFGPGTRLTVL.

The genes are TRBV27 and TRBJ2-7; perhaps TRBD1 as D (5 bases). V lost 0 bases to trimming and J lost 1 base, with 10 bases between them. Germline lookup yields CDR1 MNHEY and CDR2 SMNVEV (reference sequence). The CDR3 is made up of 15 amino acids. In nucleotides, the CDR3 is TGTGCCAGCAGTTTATCATGGGGCCCTTCCTACGAGCAGTACTTC. The encoded protein is CASSLSWGPSYEQYF.

The CDR3 spells CASSVTGDYGYTF. Here the CDR3 DNA reads TGTGCCAGCAGTGTGACAGGGGACTATGGCTACACCTTC. This chain joins TRBV7-9 and TRBJ1-2; TRBD1 matches 8 bases. Germline-derived CDR1 and CDR2 are SEHNR and FQNEAQ (reference sequence). With V trimmed by 6 bases and J by 3 bases, 3 bases remained unmatched. The CDR3 is 13 amino acids.